The clone carrying this T cell receptor (beta chain) was picked up one time. The sample originates from a study of hypomethylating agent response in myelodysplastic syndrome. Study-wide background: The mean patient age was around 75 +/- 6.5 years, and diploid cytogenetics predominated.

With 3 bases clipped from V and 6 bases from J, the junction kept 13 bases outside the gene matches. The CDR3 has 19 residues. Germline V gene lookup returns CDR1 SGHRS and CDR2 YFSETQ. At survey resolution, roughly 400 ng of DNA per sample was split into two 200 ng replicates. Repertoires were generated with immunoSEQ multiplex PCR, while TCRdb's copy carries only in-frame clones and drops some. The sample has 2,900 or so clones, more than 75% seen once. V and J are TRBV5-1 and TRBJ2-2; 14 bases map to TRBD2. The sequence came from a human donor with myelodysplastic syndrome. Sample: bone marrow, taken before or after starting hypomethylating agent treatment for myelodysplastic syndrome (not recorded which). CDR3 nucleotides: TGCGCCAGCAGCTCTGGACTAGCGGGGGGCCAGGGGGGTCCCGGGGAGCTGTTTTTT. Translated, it gives CASSSGLAGGQGGPGELFF. Full variable domain (remainder filled in from reference TRBV5-1 and TRBJ2-2): KAGVTQTPRYLIKTRGQQVTLSCSPISGHRSVSWYQQTPGQGLQFLFEYFSETQRNKGNFPGRFSGRQFSNSRSEMNVSTLELGDSALYLCASSSGLAGGQGGPGELFFGEGSRLTVL.